The rows below give T cell receptor beta chains drawn from one sample of a study of blood T cell repertoires in COVID-19. Some clones are missing from TCRdb's copy, which holds only in-frame ones; the method was immunoSEQ multiplex PCR. This sample has a few hundred thousand clones, with about 90% found just once. Material: PBMCs or T cells enriched from blood (not recorded which). The receptors stem from a man in his forties or fifties in a cohort exposed to, infected with or recovered from COVID-19 (not recorded which). Both conserved end residues are part of each CDR3. The D gene is left open where the match is weak. Expanded clones get a size class; other rows say once, few or many, or leave the size out.

D gene,clone size,J gene,V gene,CDR3 DNA,CDR3 protein
TRBD2,NA,TRBJ2-1,TRBV30,TGTGCCTGGAGTGTGGGGGGACTAGCCAATGAGCAGTTCTTC,CAWSVGGLANEQFF
TRBD2,NA,TRBJ2-5,TRBV5-1,TGCGCCAGCAGCTTGGGCCATCAGACTAGCGGGAGGGAGACCCAGTACTTC,CASSLGHQTSGRETQYF
TRBD1,NA,TRBJ2-7,TRBV11-3,TGTGCCAGCAGCCGACAGGGTGGCTACGAGCAGTACTTC,CASSRQGGYEQYF
TRBD1,NA,TRBJ1-5,TRBV18,TGTGCCAGCTCACCCCCGGGACAGGGGGGCAATCAGCCCCAGCATTTT,CASSPPGQGGNQPQHF
TRBD1,NA,TRBJ2-7,TRBV28,TGTGCCAGCAGCAGCGGACAGGGCTCCGAGCAGTACTTC,CASSSGQGSEQYF
NA,NA,TRBJ1-3,TRBV5-8,TGTGCCAGCGGCCTCGGGGATAACTCTGGAAACACCATATATTTT,CASGLGDNSGNTIYF
TRBD2,NA,TRBJ2-3,TRBV5-1,TGCGCCAGCGCCGGACTAGCGGGCACAGATACGCAGTATTTT,CASAGLAGTDTQYF
TRBD1,NA,TRBJ1-2,TRBV5-1,TGCGCCAGCAGACCCGGGACAGGGGACTATGGCTACACCTTC,CASRPGTGDYGYTF
NA,NA,TRBJ1-1,TRBV6-5,TGTGCCAGCAGTTCCCCAAACGGTGAAGCTTTCTTT,CASSSPNGEAFF
TRBD1,NA,TRBJ1-2,TRBV19,TGTGCCAGTAGTAACTACAGGGGATCGAACTATGGCTACACCTTC,CASSNYRGSNYGYTF
TRBD1,few,TRBJ1-4,TRBV28,TGTGCCAGCAGGGTAGGGGGCTCTAATGAAAAACTGTTTTTT,CASRVGGSNEKLFF
NA,NA,TRBJ2-3,TRBV20-1,TGCAGTGCTAGGAGGGATACGCAGTATTTT,CSARRDTQYF
TRBD2,NA,TRBJ2-5,TRBV4-2,TGTGCCAGCAGACCCGGACTAGCGGGAGGAGGTGAGACCCAGTACTTC,CASRPGLAGGGETQYF
TRBD1,NA,TRBJ1-5,TRBV7-2,TGTGCCAGCAGCCCAGGGACAGGGGTCGGCAATCAGCCCCAGCATTTT,CASSPGTGVGNQPQHF
TRBD1,NA,TRBJ2-7,TRBV18,TGTGCCAGCTCACCAGAACAGGGGAACTACGAGCAGTACTTC,CASSPEQGNYEQYF
NA,NA,TRBJ1-5,TRBV28,TGTGCCAGCAGTTTGGAGGGACGGGGTTATTATAGCAATCAGCCCCAGCATTTT,CASSLEGRGYYSNQPQHF
TRBD2,NA,TRBJ2-2,TRBV29-1,TGCAGCGTCTATGTAGCGGGTAACACCGGGGAGCTGTTTTTT,CSVYVAGNTGELFF
NA,once,TRBJ1-2,TRBV6-1,TGTGCCAGCAGTGAATCGCGGCTGAGCTATGGCTACACCTTC,CASSESRLSYGYTF